Presented here are 13 T cell receptor beta chains from one specimen sequenced in a study of shared clonotypes between healthy human individuals. Clones were sequenced by immunoSEQ multiplex PCR, and TCRdb holds only the in-frame ones, with some missing. The sample consists of around 2.3 million clones, approximately 96% of them appearing once. Material: naive CD4+ T cells sorted from blood. The subset denotes: CD45RA+ positively selected. The receptors derive from a man between 18 and 35 years old in good health.

This chain uses TRBV19 with TRBJ2-3; 10 bases align to TRBD2. Germline trimming cut 8 bases from V and 6 bases from J; bases unmatched to any gene: 11. Germline CDR1 and CDR2: LNHDA and SQIVND (reference sequence). The CDR3 covers 15 residues. The CDR3 nucleotides are TGTGCCAGTTGTGAGCGGGGGGGCCGATCCGATACGCAGTATTTT. Residues: CASCERGGRSDTQYF. The complete variable domain, with remaining parts taken from reference TRBV19 and TRBJ2-3, reads DGGITQSPKYLFRKEGQNVTLSCEQNLNHDAMYWYRQDPGQGLRLIYYSQIVNDFQKGDIAEGYSVSREKKESFPLTVTSAQKNPTAFYLCASCERGGRSDTQYFGPGTRLTVL.

The rearrangement uses TRBV2 and TRBJ1-1, with D possibly TRBD1 on 5 matching bases. This CDR3 is built from 16 residues. V shed 4 bases and J shed 0 bases, with 15 bases lying between them. CDR1 and CDR2 from the germline V gene are SNHLY and FYNNEI. CDR3 in amino acids: CASSGGQGSLNTEAFF. In nucleotides, the CDR3 is TGTGCCAGCAGTGGGGGCCAGGGCAGCCTGAACACTGAAGCTTTCTTT.

The chain carries TRBV19 and TRBJ1-1; no clear D. CDR1 and CDR2 (germline): LNHDA, SQIVND (reference sequence). The length of the CDR3 is 15 residues. V lost 8 bases to trimming and J lost 0 bases, with 16 bases between them. The CDR3 DNA reads as TGTGCCAGTTCCTTAGCCTACGGAATGAACACTGAAGCTTTCTTT. Protein: CASSLAYGMNTEAFF.

This sequence joins TRBV6-5 and TRBJ1-2, with D maybe TRBD1 (6 bases). The CDR3 has 12 residues. The V end lost 6 bases, the J end lost 4 bases, and 9 bases lay between the germline ends. CDR1 MNHEY and CDR2 SVGAGI come from the germline V gene. The DNA of the CDR3 is TGTGCCAGCAGCGGACAGAGCTATGGCTACACCTTC. Residues: CASSGQSYGYTF.

V gene TRBV9 combines with J gene TRBJ2-1; 9 bases match TRBD2. The CDR3 length is 15 residues. V trimming: 3 bases; J trimming: 4 bases; junction bases outside the gene matches: 5. Germline assignment: CDR1 SGDLS and CDR2 YYNGEE. The CDR3 region is CASSAGTSLYNEQFF. For the CDR3, the DNA is TGTGCCAGCAGCGCGGGGACTAGCCTGTACAATGAGCAGTTCTTC.

The genes are TRBV6-1 and TRBJ1-5; D gene uncertain. Looked up from germline, CDR1 is MNHNS and CDR2 is SASEGT. The V and J ends lost 3 bases and 1 base respectively, with 4 bases between them. The CDR3 covers 13 residues. The CDR3 protein is CASSEPSNQPQHF. In nucleotides, the CDR3 is TGTGCCAGCAGTGAGCCCAGCAATCAGCCCCAGCATTTT.

The sample holds one count of this clone. J is TRBJ2-1 and V is TRBV2; 9 bases map to TRBD2. V lost 0 bases to trimming and J lost 10 bases; unmatched junction nucleotides: 13. The CDR3 is made up of 17 amino acids. Germline loops: CDR1 SNHLY, CDR2 FYNNEI. The CDR3 loop is CASSEALVAGALGEQFF. The CDR3 DNA follows: TGTGCCAGCAGTGAAGCGCTAGTAGCGGGAGCTCTAGGGGAGCAGTTCTTC.

This chain links TRBV5-8 with TRBJ1-5, with D perhaps TRBD1 (6 bases). CDR3 length: 18 amino acids. Germline CDR1 is SGHTS and CDR2 is YDEGEE. V lost 4 bases to trimming and J lost 0 bases, with 20 bases between them. In nucleotides, the CDR3 is TGTGCCAGCAGCACCTCAGGGGCAGTTCTGGGTAGCAATCAGCCCCAGCATTTT. Its translation is CASSTSGAVLGSNQPQHF.

V is TRBV19 and J is TRBJ2-7; 10 bases are a match to TRBD1. This CDR3 spans 17 amino acids. Germline CDR1 and CDR2: LNHDA and SQIVND (reference sequence). The V gene end was trimmed by 6 bases and the J gene end by 1 base; junction bases not matched to a gene: 12. DNA of the CDR3: TGTGCCAGTAGCCGAACGACGGGACAGGGGAGATCCTACGAGCAGTACTTC. It yields the protein CASSRTTGQGRSYEQYF.

This chain links TRBV5-1 with TRBJ1-4, with a tentative D call TRBD1 (5 bases). V lost 0 bases, J lost 1 base, and 10 bases lay in between. The germline V gene has CDR1 SGHRS and CDR2 YFSETQ. The CDR3 extends over 16 amino acids. The CDR3 nucleotides are TGCGCCAGCAGCTTGGTGACGGGGGGAACTAATGAAAAACTGTTTTTT. It specifies CASSLVTGGTNEKLFF.

In its sample, this clone was seen a few times. The chain links TRBV11-2 to TRBJ1-6, with TRBD1 identical over 8 bases. Looked up from germline, CDR1 is SGHAT and CDR2 is FQNNGV. Trimming took 5 bases from V and 5 from J; bases not matched to a gene: 8. CDR3 length: 16 amino acids. CDR3 nucleotide sequence: TGTGCCAGCAGCACAAGCCCGGGACAGGATAATTCACCCCTCCACTTT. Protein product: CASSTSPGQDNSPLHF.

The CDR3 DNA sequence: TGTGCCAGCAGCTCCACTAGCGGGGCCTCCTACAATGAGCAGTTCTTC. It translates to CASSSTSGASYNEQFF. The rearrangement joins TRBV7-3 to TRBJ2-1; TRBD2 matches at 10 bases. The germline gives CDR1 SGHTA, CDR2 FQGTGA. The ends lost 4 bases at V and 0 bases at J; junction bases unmatched: 3. The CDR3 is made up of 16 amino acids.

The chain has TRBV7-2 and TRBJ1-2; the D gene is possibly TRBD1 (6 bases). Germline-derived CDR1 and CDR2 are SGHTA and FQGNSA. Trimming removed 2 bases at V and 4 bases at J, with 17 bases between. The CDR3 totals 16 residues. The CDR3 loop is CASSLPKPQGLYGYTF. The CDR3 nucleotides read TGTGCCAGCAGCTTACCGAAGCCACAGGGACTCTATGGCTACACCTTC.